These 19 T cell receptor beta chains came from one sample sequenced in a study of T cell responses to AZD1222 COVID-19 vaccine. Profiling relied on immunoSEQ multiplex PCR, and the TCRdb table lists in-frame clones only, not all of them. The sample lists some 140,000 clones; roughly 80% were seen once. Material: peripheral blood, obtained on day 0 of AZD1222 vaccination. The receptors stem from an adult in good health.

The rearrangement joins TRBV7-6 to TRBJ1-4; D not resolved. CDR1 is SGHVS, CDR2 FNYEAQ, per germline. This CDR3 region has 16 residues. V lost 5 bases, J lost 5 bases, and 18 bases lay in between. The CDR3 coding sequence is TGTGCCAGCAGCCCCTTCGATCAAGGGCTCAATGAAAAACTGTTTTTT. Encoded protein: CASSPFDQGLNEKLFF.

V and J are TRBV3-1 (or the pseudogene TRBV3-2) and TRBJ2-7, with D tentatively TRBD1 (6 bases). The CDR3 runs 14 residues. Germline-derived CDR1 and CDR2 are LGHDT and YNNKEL (reference sequence). The ends were cut back, 1 base at V and 6 bases at J, with 13 bases in the middle. CDR3 amino acids: CASSQATGPREQYF. The CDR3 DNA reads TGTGCCAGCAGCCAAGCTACAGGGCCGCGCGAGCAGTACTTC.

A single count supports this clone. This chain uses TRBV28 with TRBJ2-3, with a weak D call TRBD2 (6 bases). V gave up 1 base and J gave up 1 base, with 9 bases separating them. Germline CDR1 and CDR2: MDHEN and SYDVKM. This CDR3 comprises 15 residues. The CDR3 region is CASSLSGVGTDTQYF. CDR3 nucleotide sequence: TGTGCCAGCAGTTTATCGGGGGTCGGCACAGATACGCAGTATTTT.

The CDR3 loop reads CASREGTAPTNYGYTF. The DNA of the CDR3 is TGTGCCAGCAGGGAAGGGACAGCGCCGACTAACTATGGCTACACCTTC. This chain joins TRBV5-6 and TRBJ1-2; 7 nucleotides match TRBD1. The CDR3 covers 16 residues. The germline V gene encodes CDR1 SGHDT and CDR2 YYEEEE. V lost 5 bases and J lost 0; bases outside the gene matches: 10. Combining the CDR3 with reference TRBV5-6 and TRBJ1-2 gives the whole variable domain DAGVTQSPTHLIKTRGQQVTLRCSPKSGHDTVSWYQQALGQGPQFIFQYYEEEERQRGNFPDRFSGHQFPNYSSELNVNALLLGDSALYLCASREGTAPTNYGYTFGSGTRLTVV.

This clone was picked up one time. The chain is built from TRBV27 and TRBJ2-1; D is perhaps TRBD1 (6 bases). The CDR3 has 16 amino acids. Per germline, CDR1 MNHEY and CDR2 SMNVEV (reference sequence). V lost 5 bases, J lost 0 bases, and 14 bases lay in between. Here the CDR3 reads CASSLLPTGSYNEQFF. CDR3 nucleotides: TGTGCCAGCAGTCTACTCCCGACAGGCTCCTACAATGAGCAGTTCTTC.

A few counts support this clone. This chain links TRBV11-2 with TRBJ1-4, with 9 nucleotides matching TRBD1. Germline V gene lookup returns CDR1 SGHAT and CDR2 FQNNGV. V shed 3 bases, J shed 5 bases, and the junction held 10 bases outside the gene matches. The CDR3 is made up of 17 amino acids. The CDR3 DNA sequence: TGTGCCAGCAGCTTCAACCCAACGGGACAGGGAAATGAAAAACTGTTTTTT. It encodes CASSFNPTGQGNEKLFF. Drawing the rest from reference TRBV11-2 and TRBJ1-4, the complete variable domain is EAGVAQSPRYKIIEKRQSVAFWCNPISGHATLYWYQQILGQGPKLLIQFQNNGVVDDSQLPKDRFSAERLKGVDSTLKIQPAKLEDSAVYLCASSFNPTGQGNEKLFFGSGTQLSVL.

CDR3 nucleotide sequence: TGTGCCAGCAGTTTGCCCCAGGGGATTAATGAAAAACTGTTTTTT. Amino acid sequence: CASSLPQGINEKLFF. The chain carries TRBV2 and TRBJ1-4; D is perhaps TRBD1 (6 bases). V lost 5 bases, J lost 4 bases, and 14 bases lay in between. The CDR3 is made up of 15 amino acids. CDR1 is SNHLY, CDR2 FYNNEI, per germline.

V gene TRBV12-5 combines with J gene TRBJ1-5, with D hard to call. Germline lookup yields CDR1 LGHNT and CDR2 FRNRAP. This CDR3 spans 13 amino acids. V dropped 0 bases and J dropped 6 bases, with 6 bases sitting between them. Here the CDR3 reads CASGLVRGQPQHF. DNA of the CDR3: TGTGCTAGTGGTTTGGTACGGGGTCAGCCCCAGCATTTT.

The CDR3 is CASRSTANTEAFF. CDR3 bases: TGTGCCAGCAGGTCTACAGCGAACACTGAAGCTTTCTTT. The chain employs TRBV28 and TRBJ1-1; no clear D. This CDR3 comprises 13 residues. With 6 bases removed from V and 1 base from J, the gap between germline ends came to 9 bases. Germline V lookup: CDR1 MDHEN, CDR2 SYDVKM. Variable domain in full (rest from reference TRBV28 and TRBJ1-1): DVKVTQSSRYLVKRTGEKVFLECVQDMDHENMFWYRQDPGLGLRLIYFSYDVKMKEKGDIPEGYSVSREKKERFSLILESASTNQTSMYLCASRSTANTEAFFGQGTRLTVV.

The chain links TRBV7-9 to TRBJ1-1; tentative D call: TRBD1 (5 bases). The V end lost 2 bases, the J end lost 2 bases, and 9 bases lay between the germline ends. The CDR3 length is 14 residues. Germline CDR1 SEHNR, CDR2 FQNEAQ (reference sequence). DNA for the CDR3: TGTGCCAGCAGCTTAATGGGGGATAACACTGAAGCTTTCTTT. Residues: CASSLMGDNTEAFF. The full variable domain, rest sourced from reference TRBV7-9 and TRBJ1-1, is DTGVSQNPRHKITKRGQNVTFRCDPISEHNRLYWYRQTLGQGPEFLTYFQNEAQLEKSRLLSDRFSAERPKGSFSTLEIQRTEQGDSAMYLCASSLMGDNTEAFFGQGTRLTVV.

The rearrangement uses TRBV12-5 and TRBJ2-5, with 8 bases that match TRBD1. CDR1 and CDR2 from the germline V gene are LGHNT and FRNRAP. The CDR3 consists of 13 residues. Germline trimming cut 1 base from V and 5 bases from J; bases unmatched to any gene: 0. In nucleotides, the CDR3 is TGTGCTAGTGGTTTGGGACAGGGGGAGACCCAGTACTTC. This translates into CASGLGQGETQYF. The whole variable domain, filled in from reference TRBV12-5 and TRBJ2-5, reads DARVTQTPRHKVTEMGQEVTMRCQPILGHNTVFWYRQTMMQGLELLAYFRNRAPLDDSGMPKDRFSAEMPDATLATLKIQPSEPRDSAVYFCASGLGQGETQYFGPGTRLLVL.

The V call is TRBV7-2, the J call TRBJ2-2, with TRBD2 as a possible D gene (6 bases). Germline CDR1 is SGHTA and CDR2 is FQGNSA. The germline V and J ends were trimmed by 6 bases and 4 bases, with 9 bases remaining between them. The CDR3 is 13 residues long. The CDR3 nucleotides read TGTGCCAGCAGGACTAGTCTCACCGGGGAGCTGTTTTTT. Its protein product is CASRTSLTGELFF.

This clone was counted a single time. This chain connects TRBV27 to TRBJ2-1; possible D gene TRBD1, 6 bases. There are 15 residues in the CDR3. Trimming stripped 7 bases from V and 9 bases from J, with 22 bases between. Germline V lookup: CDR1 MNHEY, CDR2 SMNVEV (reference sequence). The CDR3 protein is CASNHPGHEGGEQFF. The CDR3 nucleotides read TGTGCCAGCAACCACCCGGGCCACGAAGGGGGTGAGCAGTTCTTC.

V and J are TRBV9 and TRBJ2-1; 12 bases line up with TRBD2. Per germline, CDR1 SGDLS and CDR2 YYNGEE. There are 16 residues in the CDR3. Unmatched junction bases numbered 12, after V lost 4 bases and J lost 10 bases. This CDR3 reads CASSPSGGAGIGEQFF. In nucleotides, the CDR3 is TGTGCCAGCAGCCCTAGCGGGGGGGCCGGAATAGGAGAGCAGTTCTTC.

The chain links TRBV5-6 to TRBJ1-1, with 10 positions matching TRBD1. Trimming at V came to 4 bases and at J to 1 base, leaving 7 bases not matched to a gene. Germline V lookup: CDR1 SGHDT, CDR2 YYEEEE. The CDR3 extends over 16 amino acids. The CDR3 region is CASSLTGGIGNTEAFF. CDR3 sequence (DNA): TGTGCCAGCAGCCTGACAGGGGGCATCGGGAACACTGAAGCTTTCTTT.

The chain links TRBV30 to TRBJ1-3, with D possibly TRBD1 on 6 matching bases. The CDR3 sequence is 15 residues long. Germline V lookup: CDR1 GTSNPN, CDR2 SVGIG (reference sequence). Trimming took off 7 bases at V and 0 bases at J, with 16 bases between the two ends. This chain's CDR3 is CALGQTPNSGNTIYF. The DNA of the CDR3 is TGTGCCTTAGGACAGACCCCCAACTCTGGAAACACCATATATTTT. Together with reference TRBV30 and TRBJ1-3, the CDR3 gives the full variable domain: SQTIHQWPATLVQPVGSPLSLECTVEGTSNPNLYWYRQAAGRGLQLLFYSVGIGQISSEVPQNLSASRPQDRQFILSSKKLLLSDSGFYLCALGQTPNSGNTIYFGEGSWLTVV.

The V call is TRBV3-1 (or the pseudogene TRBV3-2), the J call TRBJ1-1; no definite D call. The length of the CDR3 is 13 residues. Germline V lookup: CDR1 LGHDT, CDR2 YNNKEL (reference sequence). The V end lost 1 base, the J end lost 7 bases, and 10 bases lay between the germline ends. In DNA, the CDR3 is TGTGCCAGCAGCCAAGCGGGGAGGGTTGAAGCTTTCTTT. Amino acid sequence: CASSQAGRVEAFF.

The chain combines TRBV5-4 with TRBJ2-7, with 9 bases matching TRBD1. The V gene end was trimmed by 4 bases and the J gene end by 6 bases; junction bases not matched to a gene: 14. The CDR3 consists of 16 residues. The germline CDR1 and CDR2 sequences are SGHNT and YYREEE (reference sequence). The DNA for the CDR3 is TGTGCCAGCAGCCTCGCAACCGGGACAGGGTTATCCGAGCAGTACTTC. Its translation is CASSLATGTGLSEQYF. The full variable domain, in which reference TRBV5-4 and TRBJ2-7 provide the parts outside the CDR3, is ETGVTQSPTHLIKTRGQQVTLRCSSQSGHNTVSWYQQALGQGPQFIFQYYREEENGRGNFPPRFSGLQFPNYSSELNVNALELDDSALYLCASSLATGTGLSEQYFGPGTRLTVT.

This chain joins TRBV7-2 and TRBJ2-7; 7 bases map to TRBD1. The CDR3 runs to 14 residues. V was pared by 4 bases and J by 4 bases, with 7 bases of the junction left unmatched. The germline gives CDR1 SGHTA, CDR2 FQGNSA. Here the CDR3 DNA reads TGTGCCAGCAGCTCGCAGACAGGGATGTACGAGCAGTACTTC. This encodes CASSSQTGMYEQYF.